This entry lists 20 T cell receptor beta chains sequenced from one sample in a study of siplizumab effects on memory and regulatory T cells. Repertoires were generated with immunoSEQ multiplex PCR, while TCRdb's copy carries only in-frame clones and drops some. The sample contains more than 85,000 clones, 92% of which appear only once. Material: Tregs sorted from blood. The receptors here all came from a human donor in good health.

The chain uses TRBV25-1 and TRBJ1-2; TRBD1 might be the D (5 bases). Looked up from germline, CDR1 is MGHDK and CDR2 is SYGVNS. CDR3 size: 13 residues. Trimming took off 5 bases at V and 6 bases at J, with 13 bases between the two ends. CDR3 sequence (DNA): TGTGCCAGCAGTTGGGGGTTCCTGGATGGCTACACCTTC. Encoded protein: CASSWGFLDGYTF.

This rearrangement joins TRBV19 to TRBJ2-2; D could derive from TRBD1 or TRBD2 (6 bases each). The CDR3 length is 16 residues. Germline CDR1 LNHDA, CDR2 SQIVND (reference sequence). Trimming left V 4 bases short and J 1 base short, with 13 bases between. The CDR3 sequence: CASSRDGGLNTGELFF. CDR3 bases: TGTGCCAGTAGTAGAGACGGGGGCCTGAACACCGGGGAGCTGTTTTTT.

The chain employs TRBV10-3 and TRBJ2-6, with D possibly matching TRBD2 (6 bases). The CDR3 is 14 amino acids. CDR1 and CDR2 (germline): ENHRY, SYGVKD. Trimming took 7 bases from V and 0 from J, leaving 7 bases between them. The CDR3, as DNA: TGTGCCATCACTAGCGACTCTGGGGCCAACGTCCTGACTTTC. Its translation: CAITSDSGANVLTF.

The chain carries TRBV9 and TRBJ1-6, with D uncertain. Germline CDR1 is SGDLS and CDR2 is YYNGEE. V lost 4 bases and J lost 6, with 11 bases in between. The CDR3 totals 14 residues. DNA of the CDR3: TGTGCCAGCAGCCCCCCCGGGCCTAATTCACCCCTCCACTTT. Protein product: CASSPPGPNSPLHF.

This clone appeared once. This chain links TRBV5-1 with TRBJ2-3; TRBD2 aligns across 12 bases. The CDR3 covers 17 residues. V lost 1 base, J lost 4 bases, and 7 bases stayed unmatched. Germline lookup yields CDR1 SGHRS and CDR2 YFSETQ. The CDR3 loop reads CASSLSLAGGPSDTQYF. The CDR3 DNA follows: TGCGCCAGCAGCTTGAGCCTAGCGGGAGGGCCGTCAGATACGCAGTATTTT.

The chain employs TRBV18 and TRBJ1-2; D not certain. The length of the CDR3 is 13 residues. The ends were cut back, 2 bases at V and 4 bases at J, with 8 bases in the middle. In germline, CDR1 is KGHSH, CDR2 LQKENI. The CDR3 DNA sequence: TGTGCCAGCTCACCAGACCCGGGCTATGGCTACACCTTC. Translated: CASSPDPGYGYTF.

This clone was observed a few times. The V call is TRBV7-9, the J call TRBJ2-3, with no clear D. The germline V gene encodes CDR1 SEHNR and CDR2 FQNEAQ (reference sequence). The ends were cut back, 6 bases at V and 6 bases at J, with 7 bases in the middle. The CDR3 sequence is 11 residues long. In DNA, the CDR3 is TGTGCCAGCAGTCCGCGCGATACGCAGTATTTT. Translating gives CASSPRDTQYF.

The rearrangement links TRBV7-9 to TRBJ1-2; unclear D gene. Trimming took off 5 bases at V and 6 bases at J, with 19 bases between the two ends. This CDR3 has 15 amino acids. Germline CDR1 is SEHNR and CDR2 is FQNEAQ (reference sequence). CDR3 amino acids: CASSPRSAPLNGYTF. CDR3 nucleotides: TGTGCCAGCAGCCCACGGTCGGCCCCCTTAAATGGCTACACCTTC.

The V gene is TRBV29-1, the J gene TRBJ2-1; the match to TRBD1 covers 7 bases. The J segment lost 0 bases and the V segment lost 4 bases, leaving 0 bases of the junction unmatched. CDR1 and CDR2 from the germline V gene are SQVTM and ANQGSEA. The CDR3 extends over 13 amino acids. The CDR3 spells CSVGQGSYNEQFF. For the CDR3, the DNA is TGCAGCGTTGGACAGGGCTCCTACAATGAGCAGTTCTTC.

Comments on this clone: This sample also contains other DNA sequences that code for the same CDR3. V usage is TRBV6-1 and J usage is TRBJ1-2; 7 bases map to TRBD1. Germline V lookup: CDR1 MNHNS, CDR2 SASEGT. J was trimmed by 7 bases and V by 2 bases; bases with no gene match: 7. CDR3 size: 14 residues. CDR3 in DNA: TGTGCCAGCAGTGAATATGGGGCAGGGGGTGGCTACACCTTC. Amino acids: CASSEYGAGGGYTF.

The chain links TRBV6-4 to TRBJ2-2; a possible D gene is TRBD2 (6 bases). Trimming removed 6 bases at V and 2 bases at J, with 13 bases between. Germline V gene data show CDR1 as MRHNA and CDR2 as SNTAGT. The CDR3 loop spans 15 amino acids. CDR3 sequence reads: CASRGGPSNTGELFF. The CDR3 nucleotides are TGTGCCAGCAGGGGGGGACCATCTAACACCGGGGAGCTGTTTTTT.

The chain links TRBV5-1 to TRBJ2-3; 10 nucleotides agree with TRBD1. This CDR3 region has 14 residues. Germline trimming cut 4 bases from V and 4 bases from J; bases unmatched to any gene: 3. Looked up from germline, CDR1 is SGHRS and CDR2 is YFSETQ. In DNA form, the CDR3 reads TGCGCCAGCAGCCGGGACAGGGGCGCAGATACGCAGTATTTT. This sequence encodes CASSRDRGADTQYF.

V usage is TRBV5-4 and J usage is TRBJ2-3; tentatively, D is TRBD1 (6 bases). Trimming cost V 9 bases and J 3 bases, with 14 bases left between them. The length of the CDR3 is 13 residues. CDR1 and CDR2 from the germline V gene are SGHNT and YYREEE (reference sequence). The CDR3: CATNTGTTDTQYF. The CDR3 DNA is TGTGCCACAAATACAGGGACAACAGATACGCAGTATTTT.

V gene TRBV9 combines with J gene TRBJ2-3; D possibly uses TRBD1 or TRBD2 (6 bases each). Looked up from germline, CDR1 is SGDLS and CDR2 is YYNGEE. CDR3 length: 15 amino acids. With 3 bases removed from V and 4 bases from J, the gap between germline ends came to 15 bases. The CDR3 here is CASSEGGIGPDTQYF. In DNA, the CDR3 is TGTGCCAGCAGCGAGGGGGGAATAGGTCCAGATACGCAGTATTTT.

The chain employs TRBV6-6 and TRBJ1-2; possible D gene TRBD1, 5 bases. Germline CDR1 reads MNHNY; CDR2 reads SVGAGI (reference sequence). With 8 bases removed from V and 2 bases from J, the gap between germline ends came to 15 bases. The length of the CDR3 is 14 residues. CDR3: CASLGAFQNYGYTF. The CDR3 coding sequence is TGTGCCAGCCTCGGGGCCTTTCAAAACTATGGCTACACCTTC.

The chain couples TRBV25-1 to TRBJ2-1; D may be TRBD1 (6 bases). The CDR3 is 17 amino acids. The V end lost 6 bases, the J end lost 4 bases, and 22 bases lay between the germline ends. Germline V gene lookup returns CDR1 MGHDK and CDR2 SYGVNS. The CDR3: CASRPALGQRKYNEQFF. The DNA for the CDR3 is TGTGCCAGCAGACCGGCTCTTGGACAGAGAAAATACAATGAGCAGTTCTTC.

The CDR3 sequence: CASSLGFLGQNTEAFF. DNA of the CDR3: TGTGCCAGCAGCTTAGGATTCCTGGGACAGAACACTGAAGCTTTCTTT. The chain has TRBV7-2 and TRBJ1-1; D may be TRBD1 (6 bases). The V end was cut by 1 base, the J end by 1 base, with 13 bases between. The V gene's germline CDR1 is SGHTA and CDR2 FQGNSA. This CDR3 has 16 amino acids.

The chain is built from TRBV5-1 and TRBJ2-3; TRBD2 matches at 9 bases. The J segment lost 6 bases and the V segment lost 2 bases, leaving 7 bases of the junction unmatched. Per the germline V gene, CDR1 is SGHRS and CDR2 is YFSETQ. This CDR3 has 15 residues. CDR3 loop: CASSFASGITDTQYF. The CDR3 DNA is TGCGCCAGCAGCTTTGCTAGCGGGATAACTGATACGCAGTATTTT.

V is TRBV14 and J is TRBJ2-7; 7 bases agree with TRBD1. Looked up from germline, CDR1 is SGHDN and CDR2 is FVKESK. V dropped 8 bases and J dropped 5; count of bases not matched to a gene: 12. The CDR3 is 14 amino acids. The CDR3 loop reads CASRRSAGGDEQYF. CDR3 nucleotide sequence: TGTGCCAGCCGAAGGAGTGCAGGGGGTGACGAGCAGTACTTC.

This chain connects TRBV2 to TRBJ1-6; D is possibly TRBD1 (6 bases). Germline lookup yields CDR1 SNHLY and CDR2 FYNNEI. The CDR3 totals 14 residues. V was shortened by 6 bases and J by 7 bases, with 13 bases between the two germline ends. The CDR3, as DNA: TGTGCCAGCAGGGAACAGGGTAGAAATTCACCCCTCCACTTT. Amino acids: CASREQGRNSPLHF.